The 6 T cell receptor beta chains below were found in one sample sequenced in a study of shared clonotypes between healthy human individuals. Libraries were prepared by immunoSEQ multiplex PCR; TCRdb keeps only in-frame clonotypes and omits some of them. This sample has millions of clones, with about 92% found just once. The sequenced material came from naive CD4+ T cells sorted from blood. Subset denoted: CD45RA+ positively selected. Source of these receptors: a man aged 18 to 30 in good health.

The chain employs TRBV7-2 and TRBJ1-1, with unresolved D. Trimming left V 5 bases short and J 5 bases short, with 15 bases between. Germline V CDR1 and CDR2: SGHTA, FQGNSA. CDR3 length: 14 amino acids. The CDR3 sequence: CASSPFGGVTEAFF. The CDR3 DNA is TGTGCCAGCAGCCCGTTTGGAGGCGTAACTGAAGCTTTCTTT.

This chain's CDR3 is CASSLYPMRDNHNEQFF. In DNA, the CDR3 is TGTGCCAGCAGCTTGTACCCCATGCGGGACAACCACAATGAGCAGTTCTTC. The chain has TRBV5-8 and TRBJ2-1, with D tentatively TRBD1 or TRBD2 (6 bases each). The length of the CDR3 is 17 residues. Germline V gene sequence: CDR1 SGHTS, CDR2 YDEGEE. Trimming removed 1 base at V and 5 bases at J, with 19 bases between.

This rearrangement joins TRBV14 to TRBJ2-7; 7 bases match TRBD1. The CDR3 has 15 amino acids. After removal of 4 bases from V and 3 bases from J, the junction contained 9 bases not matched to a gene. The germline gives CDR1 SGHDN, CDR2 FVKESK. The CDR3 DNA sequence: TGTGCCAGCAGCCCTTACCGGGACAGTCTCTACGAGCAGTACTTC. Protein product: CASSPYRDSLYEQYF.

V gene TRBV7-9 combines with J gene TRBJ2-7; tentatively, D is TRBD1 (6 bases). This CDR3 spans 12 amino acids. Germline V CDR1 and CDR2: SEHNR, FQNEAQ (reference sequence). Trimming took off 2 bases at V and 9 bases at J, with 11 bases between the two ends. The CDR3, as DNA: TGTGCCAGCAGCTTATACAGGGACGGGCAGTACTTC. Protein: CASSLYRDGQYF.

This clone was observed a single time. The chain uses TRBV29-1 and TRBJ2-2, with 11 bases matching TRBD2. V was pared by 7 bases and J by 5 bases, with 15 bases of the junction left unmatched. CDR1 SQVTM and CDR2 ANQGSEA come from the germline V gene. The CDR3 totals 17 residues. The chain's CDR3 is CSARRGLAGGGTGELFF. CDR3 sequence (DNA): TGCAGCGCAAGAAGAGGGCTAGCGGGGGGAGGTACCGGGGAGCTGTTTTTT.

To note about this clone: In the same sample, other DNA sequences code for this CDR3. The chain links TRBV12-5 to TRBJ2-1; 10 bases are shared with TRBD1. The CDR3 runs to 15 residues. Losses at the gene ends were 3 bases for V and 4 bases for J; bases not matched to a gene: 3. CDR1 is LGHNT, CDR2 FRNRAP, per germline. CDR3 sequence: CASGLGQGGYNEQFF. CDR3 coding DNA: TGTGCTAGTGGTTTAGGACAGGGGGGATACAATGAGCAGTTCTTC.